Here is one T cell receptor beta chain with its context. The data belong to a study of cytomegalovirus exposure and HLA in healthy donors. The CDR3 is made up of 13 amino acids. Germline lookup yields CDR1 SNHLY and CDR2 FYNNEI. Deletions cut 6 bases from V and 1 base from J, with 9 bases between. 13 Jbeta primers and 60 Vbeta primers were used for the PCR. The table came from immunoSEQ multiplex PCR; TCRdb's copy has only in-frame clones and leaves some out. The sample shows over 150,000 clones, approximately 72% of them seen only once. The sequencing sample was made of PBMCs. The TCR sequence derives from a man aged 45 to 65 in good health and CMV-seronegative. The rearrangement joins TRBV2 to TRBJ1-1; D is unresolved. CDR3 sequence (DNA): TGTGCCAGCAGCACAGACACGAACACTGAAGCTTTCTTT. It encodes CASSTDTNTEAFF.